This T cell receptor (beta chain) was identified in a study of shared clonotypes between healthy human individuals. Data came from immunoSEQ multiplex PCR; TCRdb stores just in-frame clones and leaves some out. The data contain under 550,000 clones, 90% to 97% of them singletons. CDR3 size: 14 residues. Germline trimming cut 2 bases from V and 7 bases from J; bases unmatched to any gene: 8. CDR1 MNHEY and CDR2 SVGAGI come from the germline V gene. Sequences were obtained from naive CD4+ T cells sorted from blood. Regarding subset: CD45RA+ positively selected. This TCR was recovered from a woman aged 25 to 39 in good health. The rearrangement uses TRBV6-5 and TRBJ2-7, with 7 bases matching TRBD2. DNA of the CDR3: TGTGCCAGCAGTTACGGTGGGAGAGCGGGGGAGCAGTACTTC. Its translation: CASSYGGRAGEQYF.